These T cell receptor beta chains were read from a single sample in a study of T cells in Graves' hyperthyroidism and ophthalmopathy. TCRdb called the multiplex PCR reads again in MiXCR, with one record for every CDR3 protein. The repertoire consists of some 300,000 distinct CDR3 sequences, with roughly a fifth occurring once and the leading ten covering approximately 37%. Sequencing was done on a sample of blood. All receptors come from a man aged 50 or older with Graves' ophthalmopathy. Both conserved end residues are part of each CDR3. Fields, in order: CDR3 protein, CDR3 DNA, clone size, D gene, V gene, J gene. The D gene is left open where the match is weak. Some rows have no size entry. The others give once, few or many, or a class for an expanded clone.

CASSSGAGGEKLFF	TGCGCCAGCAGCTCGGGGGCAGGGGGTGAAAAACTGTTTTTT	few	TRBD1	TRBV5-1	TRBJ1-4
CASSLGQGESPLHF	TGTGCCAGCAGCTTAGGACAGGGGGAGTCACCCCTCCACTTT	few	TRBD1	TRBV7-9	TRBJ1-6
CASSAGTGQGAEQFF	TGTGCCAGCAGCGCAGGGACAGGGCAAGGCGCTGAGCAGTTCTTC	few	TRBD1	TRBV9	TRBJ2-1
CAWSRGRLGANYGYTF	TGTGCCTGGAGTCGAGGCAGGTTAGGAGCTAACTATGGCTACACCTTC	many	.	TRBV30	TRBJ1-2
CAWSVGGNTEAFF	TGTGCCTGGAGTGTGGGGGGGAACACTGAAGCTTTCTTT	many	.	TRBV30	TRBJ1-1
CASSERLAGDPPRELFF	TGTGCCAGCAGTGAAAGACTAGCGGGGGATCCACCTCGGGAGCTGTTTTTT	.	TRBD2	TRBV6-1	TRBJ2-2
CATSRVRGNTGELFF	TGTGCCACCAGCAGAGTCAGGGGTAACACCGGGGAGCTGTTTTTT	.	.	TRBV15	TRBJ2-2
CASSLKEPSTDTQYF	TGTGCCAGCAGCTTAAAAGAGCCGAGCACAGATACGCAGTATTTT	.	.	TRBV7-2	TRBJ2-3
CASSIGVAGFYEQYF	TGTGCCAGCAGCATCGGGGTAGCGGGCTTCTACGAGCAGTACTTC	many	TRBD2	TRBV11-2	TRBJ2-7
CAFQGSSYEQYF	TGTGCCTTTCAGGGAAGTTCCTACGAGCAGTACTTC	many	.	TRBV30	TRBJ2-7
CASSPSGVEYPYEQYF	TGTGCCAGCAGCCCAAGCGGGGTCGAGTATCCCTACGAGCAGTACTTC	few	TRBD2	TRBV7-2	TRBJ2-7
CASSRGATEAFF	TGTGCCAGCAGCAGGGGTGCCACTGAAGCTTTCTTT	.	.	TRBV25-1	TRBJ1-1
CATSRGLAGETDTQYF	TGTGCCACCAGCAGAGGACTAGCAGGGGAGACAGATACGCAGTATTTT	.	.	TRBV15	TRBJ2-3
CASSVEGDTEAFF	TGTGCCAGCAGTGTAGAGGGAGACACTGAAGCTTTCTTT	many	.	TRBV6-1	TRBJ1-1
CASSSQNQPQHF	TGTGCCAGCAGTTCGCAAAATCAGCCCCAGCATTTT	many	.	TRBV12-3/TRBV12-4	TRBJ1-5
CASSFGLAGGSHYEQYF	TGTGCCAGCAGCTTTGGACTAGCGGGAGGTTCCCACTACGAGCAGTACTTC	.	TRBD2	TRBV7-9	TRBJ2-7
CASSVAHEYEQYF	TGTGCCAGCAGCGTAGCTCACGAATACGAGCAGTACTTC	many	.	TRBV9	TRBJ2-7
CACLQGVDYEQYF	TGCGCCTGTCTACAGGGGGTGGACTACGAGCAGTACTTC	few	TRBD1	TRBV5-1	TRBJ2-7
CASPARWDRGIRETQYF	TGTGCCAGCCCCGCACGTTGGGACAGGGGTATCAGAGAGACCCAGTACTTC	once	TRBD1	TRBV12-3/TRBV12-4	TRBJ2-5
CASTTYRVNEQFF	TGTGCCAGCACGACGTACAGGGTCAATGAGCAGTTCTTC	few	.	TRBV28	TRBJ2-1